This T cell receptor beta chain was captured in a study of T cell responses to AZD1222 COVID-19 vaccine. The assay was immunoSEQ multiplex PCR, and TCRdb's table has in-frame clones only and misses some. The sample has about 150,000 clones, 70% to 90% seen once; the top ten hold around 5%. Sequencing was performed on peripheral blood, taken on day 0 of AZD1222 vaccination. This TCR was recovered from an adult in good health.

The CDR3 bases are TGTGCCAGCAGCTTAGTAGCGTCAAACACCGGGGAGCTGTTTTTT. Protein product: CASSLVASNTGELFF. The gene calls are TRBV7-2 and TRBJ2-2; maybe TRBD2 (5 bases). V was cut by 1 base and J by 2 bases, with 8 bases left in between. Germline assignment: CDR1 SGHTA and CDR2 FQGNSA. The CDR3 sequence is 15 residues long.